A single sample gave rise to the 2 T cell receptor beta chains below, sequenced in a study of naive and memory T cell subsets. The treatment denotes: skin biopsy from PPD injection site in Mantoux-positive individual. A UMI-containing oligonucleotide was joined by 3' ligation to the TCR cDNA template. Amplification of ligated cDNA took four PCR rounds with SP2 and nested alpha and beta constant primers. TCRdb itself ran the UMI-ligation and nested PCR reads through MiXCR, one entry per CDR3 protein. The repertoire has tens of thousands of distinct CDR3 sequences, about 6.4% of them found once; the top ten carry roughly 6.1%. The source was skin, collected from a tuberculin skin test site. The source is an adult in good health.

The table lists this clonotype with many counts. The V and J genes are TRBV24-1 and TRBJ2-3, with TRBD2 as a possible D gene (6 bases). V dropped 4 bases and J dropped 2 bases, with 18 bases sitting between them. The germline gives CDR1 KGHDR, CDR2 SFDVKD. CDR3 length: 17 amino acids. The CDR3: CATSDFTGTPSTDTQYF. As DNA, the CDR3 is TGTGCCACCAGTGACTTCACCGGGACTCCCTCCACAGATACGCAGTATTTT.

V is TRBV30 and J is TRBJ2-3, with 11 bases that match TRBD2. With V trimmed by 3 bases and J by 2 bases, 1 base remained unmatched. The CDR3 covers 14 residues. The germline gives CDR1 GTSNPN, CDR2 SVGIG (reference sequence). The CDR3 is CAWRTSGATDTQYF. Here the CDR3 DNA reads TGTGCCTGGAGGACTAGCGGGGCCACAGATACGCAGTATTTT. Full variable domain (rest looked up from reference TRBV30 and TRBJ2-3): SQTIHQWPATLVQPVGSPLSLECTVEGTSNPNLYWYRQAAGRGLQLLFYSVGIGQISSEVPQNLSASRPQDRQFILSSKKLLLSDSGFYLCAWRTSGATDTQYFGPGTRLTVL.